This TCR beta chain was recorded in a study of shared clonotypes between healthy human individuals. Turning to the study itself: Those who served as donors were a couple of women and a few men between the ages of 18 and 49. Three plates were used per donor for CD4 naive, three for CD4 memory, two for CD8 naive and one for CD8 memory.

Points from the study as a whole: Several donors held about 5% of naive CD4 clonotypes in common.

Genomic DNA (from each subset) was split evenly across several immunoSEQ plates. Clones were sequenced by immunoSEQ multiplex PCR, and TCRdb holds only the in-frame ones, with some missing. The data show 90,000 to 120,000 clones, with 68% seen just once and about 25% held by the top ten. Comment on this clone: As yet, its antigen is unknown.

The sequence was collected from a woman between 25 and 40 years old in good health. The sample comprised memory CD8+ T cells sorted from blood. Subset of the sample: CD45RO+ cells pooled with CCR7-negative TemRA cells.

The DNA for the CDR3 is TGCAGCGTTGAAATGGGGCGTGAGCAGTTCTTC. It codes for CSVEMGREQFF. The rearrangement uses TRBV29-1 and TRBJ2-1; a weak D match, TRBD1 (5 bases). The V end was cut by 2 bases, the J end by 9 bases, with 8 bases between. Germline V gives CDR1 SQVTM, CDR2 ANQGSEA. This CDR3 has 11 residues.